This T cell receptor beta chain was profiled in a study of shared clonotypes between healthy human individuals. The overall study: Three CD4 naive, three CD4 memory, two CD8 naive and one CD8 memory plate were used per donor.

Whole-study results and caveats: Researchers found naive subsets generally carried larger estimated richness than memory subsets. Incomplete sequencing of sorted subsets was indicated by rarefaction despite large depth.

Remarks on this clone: Antigen unknown.

Assay used: immunoSEQ multiplex PCR; TCRdb lists only in-frame clones, some missing. The sample holds approximately 710,000 clones, less than 95% seen once. CDR1 SGHVS and CDR2 FQNEAQ come from the germline V gene. V lost 7 bases and J lost 5, with 18 bases in between. The CDR3 consists of 15 residues. The chain recombines TRBV7-8 with TRBJ2-1; D may be TRBD1 (6 bases). Sequenced sample: memory CD8+ T cells from PBMCs. Subset given: CD45RO+ cells pooled with CCR7-negative TemRA cells. This TCR was recovered from a young man in good health. Some clones in this sample may be carry-over from other donors' samples. The CDR3: CASTFPEGVHNEQFF. The CDR3 nucleotides are TGTGCCAGCACTTTCCCTGAGGGGGTTCACAATGAGCAGTTCTTC.